The entry below gives a single TCR beta chain sequence along with its context. V was clipped by 2 bases and J by 5 bases; unmatched bases: 3. Germline CDR1 SGHRS, CDR2 YFSETQ. This CDR3 comprises 15 residues. The data derive from a study of shared T cell receptors in the human thymus. Sequencing used immunoSEQ multiplex PCR; TCRdb keeps in-frame clones, though not all of them. The table records approximately 760,000 clones, approximately 85% of them present only once. The data also belong to a second study, concerning human thymus T cells. That report notes: Corrective surgery for congenital heart defects was being performed on the healthy Finnish infants who were the donors. Resections that were taken during corrective heart surgery supplied the thymus tissue. Related reports documented highly overlapping thymic repertoires among unrelated individuals.

The sequencing input was thymocytes. The chain combines TRBV5-1 with TRBJ2-1; 11 bases line up with TRBD2. The TCR sequence derives from a girl in the first two years of life with a congenital heart defect. CDR3 protein: CASSFQLAGDNEQFF. The CDR3 region has the DNA TGCGCCAGCAGCTTTCAACTAGCGGGGGACAATGAGCAGTTCTTC.